This T cell receptor beta chain was captured in a study of blood T cell repertoires in COVID-19. Background on the study: The United States, Italy and Spain supplied acute and convalescent COVID-19 samples. Sources were T cells, B-cell-depleted T cells, or PBMCs; the material itself was cDNA or gDNA.

Germline CDR1 is SGHRS and CDR2 is YFSETQ. The length of the CDR3 is 14 residues. Deletions cut 1 base from V and 6 bases from J, with 13 bases between. Original analysis: From reference gene primer amplification, estimates of nucleated cell counts were derived. Sequencing used immunoSEQ multiplex PCR; TCRdb keeps in-frame clones, though not all of them. D and trimming were read from the DNA, whereas the V and J calls and clone size are those reported in that table. Found here are about 45,000 clones, less than 90% of them singletons; the top ten hold roughly 10%. The sample consisted of peripheral blood. The rearrangement links TRBV5-1 to TRBJ1-2; D unclear. This TCR came from a human donor in a cohort sampled during active COVID-19. The CDR3 spells CASSLLGIVDGYTF. CDR3 nucleotides: TGCGCCAGCAGCTTGCTCGGGATTGTGGATGGCTACACCTTC.